This TCR beta chain was documented in a study of T-cell memory formation after mild COVID-19. CDR3 length equals 16 residues. The germline CDR1 and CDR2 sequences are MGHDK and SYGVNS. Between the trimmed V and J ends, which lost 3 bases and 5 bases, there was a span of 18 bases. TCRdb re-called the 5' RACE reads with MiXCR, one entry per CDR3 protein. The sample yields 470,000 or so distinct CDR3 sequences, roughly 20% seen once. The source material was PBMCs or a T cell subset sorted from them (not recorded which). The source is an adult woman who had mild COVID-19 (a few samples of this study predate the infection). Cell type and time point are not known. This sequence joins TRBV25-1 and TRBJ2-3; TRBD2 might be the D (6 bases). As DNA, the CDR3 is TGTGCCAGCAGTGATCACCTGGCGGGGAACCTAGATACGCAGTATTTT. Translation gives CASSDHLAGNLDTQYF.